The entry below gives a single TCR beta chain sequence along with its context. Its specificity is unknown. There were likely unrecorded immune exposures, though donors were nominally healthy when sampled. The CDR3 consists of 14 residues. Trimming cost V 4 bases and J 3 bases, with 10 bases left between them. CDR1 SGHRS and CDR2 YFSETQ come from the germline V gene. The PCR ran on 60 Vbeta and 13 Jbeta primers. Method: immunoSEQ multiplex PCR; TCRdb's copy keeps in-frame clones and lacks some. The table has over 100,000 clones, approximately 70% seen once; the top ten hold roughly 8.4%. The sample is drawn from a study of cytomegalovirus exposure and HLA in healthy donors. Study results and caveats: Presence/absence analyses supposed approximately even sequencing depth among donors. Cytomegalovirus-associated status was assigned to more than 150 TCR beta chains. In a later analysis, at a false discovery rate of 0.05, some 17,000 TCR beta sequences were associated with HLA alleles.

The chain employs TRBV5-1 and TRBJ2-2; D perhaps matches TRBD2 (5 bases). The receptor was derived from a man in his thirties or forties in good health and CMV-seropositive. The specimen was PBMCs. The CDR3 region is CASSVRADTGELFF. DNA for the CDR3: TGCGCCAGCAGCGTCAGAGCGGACACCGGGGAGCTGTTTTTT.